This T cell receptor beta chain came from a study of blood T cells in healthy people across ages. Background on the study: Per every two T cells, about one barcoded beta molecule was captured by template switching. Study observations and caveats: The fall in TCR beta diversity per million T cells was roughly linear with age.

A note on this clonotype: Antigen specificity is unknown.

The authors ran a second PCR of about 6 to 11 cycles using a sample-barcoded 5' primer and a J-beta primer mix. TCRdb re-called the 5' RACE reads through MiXCR, storing one row per CDR3 protein. The sample consists of 1,500,000 or so distinct CDR3 sequences, approximately 59% of them appearing once. The V gene's germline CDR1 is SGHRS and CDR2 YFSETQ. This CDR3 comprises 14 residues. The V end lost 0 bases, the J end lost 7 bases, and 11 bases lay between the germline ends. The TCR comes from a man younger than 30 in good health. The V and J genes are TRBV5-1 and TRBJ2-1; D perhaps matches TRBD1 (6 bases). Sample: blood. The CDR3 DNA is TGCGCCAGCAGCTTGGAGGGGGTAAGGAATGAGCAGTTCTTC. Its translation is CASSLEGVRNEQFF.